The present entry profiles one T cell receptor (beta chain) with its context. The data derive from a study of blood T cell repertoires in COVID-19. Enrolled through a virtual design, the participants were between 18 and 89 years of age and came from under 25 US areas. Assignment of participants to cohorts was predicated upon participant-reported clinical history. Germline V gene sequence: CDR1 LNHDA, CDR2 SQIVND (reference sequence). The CDR3 totals 15 residues. Trimming shortened V by 2 bases and J by 5 bases, and 10 bases separated the two germline ends. Methods used by the authors: Researchers report that nucleated cell counts were estimated from reference gene primer amplification. Measured with immunoSEQ multiplex PCR; TCRdb has only the in-frame clones, and not every one. Clonal size and the V and J genes are those of that table, whereas D and trimming came from the DNA. The sample has approximately 320,000 clones, 87% seen once.

The chain recombines TRBV19 with TRBJ1-6, with D maybe TRBD1 (6 bases). The material sequenced was PBMCs or T cells enriched from blood (not recorded which). This clonotype originated in a woman between 18 and 29 years old who had recovered from COVID-19. The CDR3 here is CASSIMGADNSPLHF. The CDR3 DNA sequence: TGTGCCAGTAGTATAATGGGGGCCGATAATTCACCCCTCCACTTT.